The sample holds one count of the clone carrying this T cell receptor (beta chain). Trimming stripped 1 base from V and 10 bases from J, with 4 bases between. Germline CDR1 is MNHNS and CDR2 is SASEGT. There are 11 residues in the CDR3. This sample was taken from a study of T cell changes during pregnancy in multiple sclerosis. Only in-frame clones appear in the TCRdb table, and some are missing; sequencing was by immunoSEQ multiplex PCR. The sample consists of some 38,000 clones, about 89% of them appearing once. This clonotype originated in a female donor in good health, enrolled as a control in a pregnancy study. The V gene is TRBV6-1, the J gene TRBJ2-2; unclear D gene. This specimen was CD4+ T cells from peripheral blood mononuclear cells, taken in the third trimester of pregnancy. The CDR3 here is CASSEGAELFF. As DNA, the CDR3 is TGTGCCAGCAGTGAAGGGGCGGAGCTGTTTTTT.